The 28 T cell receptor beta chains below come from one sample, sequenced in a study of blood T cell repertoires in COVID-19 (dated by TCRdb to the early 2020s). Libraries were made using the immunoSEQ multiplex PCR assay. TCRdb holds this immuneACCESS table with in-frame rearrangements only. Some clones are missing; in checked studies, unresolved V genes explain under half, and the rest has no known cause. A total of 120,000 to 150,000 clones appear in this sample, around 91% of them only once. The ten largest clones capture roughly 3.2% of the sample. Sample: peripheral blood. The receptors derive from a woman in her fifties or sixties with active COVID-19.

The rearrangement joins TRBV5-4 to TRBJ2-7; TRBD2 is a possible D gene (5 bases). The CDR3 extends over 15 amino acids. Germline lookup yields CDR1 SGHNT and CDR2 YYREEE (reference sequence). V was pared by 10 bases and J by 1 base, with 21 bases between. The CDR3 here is CAYSKGVFPSYEQYF. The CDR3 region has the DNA TGTGCCTACTCTAAGGGAGTGTTTCCATCCTACGAGCAGTACTTC.

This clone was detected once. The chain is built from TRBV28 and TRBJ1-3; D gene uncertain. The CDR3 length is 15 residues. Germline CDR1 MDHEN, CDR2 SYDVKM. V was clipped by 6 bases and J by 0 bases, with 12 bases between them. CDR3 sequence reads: CASSPPRVSGNTIYF. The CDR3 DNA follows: TGTGCCAGCAGCCCTCCGCGGGTCTCTGGAAACACCATATATTTT.

This CDR3 is CSVVRQANTEAFF. DNA for the CDR3: TGCAGCGTTGTAAGACAGGCGAACACTGAAGCTTTCTTT. The rearrangement links TRBV29-1 to TRBJ1-1, with D perhaps TRBD1 (6 bases). The CDR3 totals 13 residues. The germline V gene encodes CDR1 SQVTM and CDR2 ANQGSEA. V lost 4 bases, J lost 1 base, and 10 bases lay in between.

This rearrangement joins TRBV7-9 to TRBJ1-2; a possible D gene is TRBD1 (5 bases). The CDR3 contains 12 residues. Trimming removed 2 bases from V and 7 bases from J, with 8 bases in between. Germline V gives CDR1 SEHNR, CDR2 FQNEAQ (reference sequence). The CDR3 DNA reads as TGTGCCAGCAGCTTATACGGGGGTGGCTACACCTTC. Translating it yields CASSLYGGGYTF.

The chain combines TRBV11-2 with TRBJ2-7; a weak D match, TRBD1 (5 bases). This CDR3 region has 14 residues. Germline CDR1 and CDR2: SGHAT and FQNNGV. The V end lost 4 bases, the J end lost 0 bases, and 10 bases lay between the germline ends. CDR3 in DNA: TGTGCCAGCAGCTCGACGACAGTCTCCTACGAGCAGTACTTC. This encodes CASSSTTVSYEQYF.

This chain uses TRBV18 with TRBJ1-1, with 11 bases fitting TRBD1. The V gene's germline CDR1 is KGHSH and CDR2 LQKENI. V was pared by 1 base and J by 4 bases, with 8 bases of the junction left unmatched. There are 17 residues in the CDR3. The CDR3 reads CASSPQRTGGPGTEAFF. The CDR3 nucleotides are TGTGCCAGCTCACCACAACGGACAGGGGGCCCCGGCACTGAAGCTTTCTTT.

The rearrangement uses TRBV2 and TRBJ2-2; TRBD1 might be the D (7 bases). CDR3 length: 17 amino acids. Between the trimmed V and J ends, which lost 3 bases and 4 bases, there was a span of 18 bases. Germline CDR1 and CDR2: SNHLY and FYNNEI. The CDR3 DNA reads TGTGCCAGCAGTGAGGACCCCTACAGGGGAGGCACCGGGGAGCTGTTTTTT. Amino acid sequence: CASSEDPYRGGTGELFF.

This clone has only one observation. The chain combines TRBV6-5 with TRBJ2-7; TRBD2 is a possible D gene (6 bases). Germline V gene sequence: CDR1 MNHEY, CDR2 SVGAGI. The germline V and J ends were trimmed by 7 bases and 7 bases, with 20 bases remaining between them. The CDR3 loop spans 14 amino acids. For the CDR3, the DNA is TGTGCCAGCACCGGGTCGGGACTGACTAGGGAGCAGTACTTC. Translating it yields CASTGSGLTREQYF.

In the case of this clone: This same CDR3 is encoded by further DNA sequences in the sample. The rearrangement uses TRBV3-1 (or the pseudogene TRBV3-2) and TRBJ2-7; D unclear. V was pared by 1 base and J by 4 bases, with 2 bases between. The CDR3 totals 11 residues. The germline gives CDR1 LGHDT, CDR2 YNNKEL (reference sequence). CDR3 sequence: CASSQAYEQYF. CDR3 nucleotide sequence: TGTGCCAGCAGCCAAGCGTACGAGCAGTACTTC.

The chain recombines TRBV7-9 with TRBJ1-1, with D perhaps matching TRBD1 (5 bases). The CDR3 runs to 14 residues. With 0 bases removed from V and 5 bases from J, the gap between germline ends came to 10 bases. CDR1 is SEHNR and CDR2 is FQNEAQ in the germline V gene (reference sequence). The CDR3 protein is CASSLAEGRTEAFF. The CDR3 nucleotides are TGTGCCAGCAGCTTAGCGGAGGGGCGGACTGAAGCTTTCTTT.

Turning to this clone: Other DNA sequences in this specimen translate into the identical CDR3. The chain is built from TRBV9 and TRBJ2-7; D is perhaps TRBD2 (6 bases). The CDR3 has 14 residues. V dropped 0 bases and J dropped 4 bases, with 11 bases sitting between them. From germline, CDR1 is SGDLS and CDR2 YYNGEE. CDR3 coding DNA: TGTGCCAGCAGCGTAGCTTCCGGAGGGTACGAGCAGTACTTC. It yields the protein CASSVASGGYEQYF.

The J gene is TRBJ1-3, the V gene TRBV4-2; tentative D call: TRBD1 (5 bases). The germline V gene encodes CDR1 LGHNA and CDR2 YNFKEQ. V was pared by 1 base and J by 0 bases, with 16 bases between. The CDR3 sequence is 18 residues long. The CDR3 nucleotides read TGTGCCAGCAGCCAAGCCGTGGGGCAGACTCTCTCTGGAAACACCATATATTTT. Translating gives CASSQAVGQTLSGNTIYF.

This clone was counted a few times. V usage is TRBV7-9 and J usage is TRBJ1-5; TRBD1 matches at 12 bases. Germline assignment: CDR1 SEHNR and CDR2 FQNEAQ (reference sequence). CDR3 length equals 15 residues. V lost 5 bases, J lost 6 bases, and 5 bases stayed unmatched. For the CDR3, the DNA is TGTGCCAGCAGCCCCGGGACAGGGGGCCTTCAGCCCCAGCATTTT. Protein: CASSPGTGGLQPQHF.

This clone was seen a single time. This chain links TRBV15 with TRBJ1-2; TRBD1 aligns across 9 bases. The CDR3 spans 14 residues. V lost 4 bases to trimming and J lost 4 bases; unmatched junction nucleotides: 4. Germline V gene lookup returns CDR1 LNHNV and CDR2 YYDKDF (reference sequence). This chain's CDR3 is CATSTDRGGYGYTF. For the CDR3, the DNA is TGTGCCACCAGCACCGACAGGGGGGGCTATGGCTACACCTTC.

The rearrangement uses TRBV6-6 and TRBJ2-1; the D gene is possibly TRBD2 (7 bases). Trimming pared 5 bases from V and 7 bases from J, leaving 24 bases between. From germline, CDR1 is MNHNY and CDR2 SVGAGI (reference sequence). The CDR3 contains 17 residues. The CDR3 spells CASSPSGWGGGGNEQFF. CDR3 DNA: TGTGCCAGCAGTCCTAGCGGATGGGGAGGGGGGGGGAATGAGCAGTTCTTC.

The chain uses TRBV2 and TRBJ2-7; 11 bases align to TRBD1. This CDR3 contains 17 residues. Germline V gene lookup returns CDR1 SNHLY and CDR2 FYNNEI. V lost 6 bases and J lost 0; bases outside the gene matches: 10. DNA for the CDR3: TGTGCCAGCAGGACGGACAGGGGGCCTTGGAGCTCCTACGAGCAGTACTTC. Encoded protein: CASRTDRGPWSSYEQYF.

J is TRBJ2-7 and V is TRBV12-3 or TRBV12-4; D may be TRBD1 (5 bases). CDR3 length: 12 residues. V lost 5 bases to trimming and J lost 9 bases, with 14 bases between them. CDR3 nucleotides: TGTGCCAGCAGTACACAGGCGCCAGGGCAGTACTTC. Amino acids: CASSTQAPGQYF.

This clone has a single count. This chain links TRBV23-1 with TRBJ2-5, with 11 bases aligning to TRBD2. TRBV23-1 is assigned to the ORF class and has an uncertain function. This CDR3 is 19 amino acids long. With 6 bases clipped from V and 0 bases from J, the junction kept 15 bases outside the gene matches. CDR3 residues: CASSPSKGLAEGYQETQYF. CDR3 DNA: TGCGCCAGCAGCCCATCGAAGGGACTAGCGGAAGGCTACCAAGAGACCCAGTACTTC.

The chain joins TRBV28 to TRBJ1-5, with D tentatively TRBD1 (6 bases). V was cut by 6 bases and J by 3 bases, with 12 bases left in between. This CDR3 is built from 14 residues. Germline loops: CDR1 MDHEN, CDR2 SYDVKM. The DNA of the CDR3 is TGTGCCAGCAGCACCGGACAGTACAATCAGCCCCAGCATTTT. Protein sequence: CASSTGQYNQPQHF.

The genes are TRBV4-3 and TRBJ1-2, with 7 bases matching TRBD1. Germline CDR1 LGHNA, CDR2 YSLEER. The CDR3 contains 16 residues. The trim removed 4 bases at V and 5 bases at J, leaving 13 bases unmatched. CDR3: CASSPQTGTVTYGYTF. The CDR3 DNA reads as TGCGCCAGCAGCCCGCAAACCGGGACAGTTACGTATGGCTACACCTTC.

CDR3 DNA sequence: TGTGCCAGCAGCGTAGGATCAGGGATGGACTATGGCTACACCTTC. Its protein product is CASSVGSGMDYGYTF. The rearrangement joins TRBV5-6 to TRBJ1-2; a possible D gene is TRBD1 (5 bases). The CDR3 loop spans 15 amino acids. The ends were cut back, 4 bases at V and 3 bases at J, with 16 bases in the middle. Germline V gene sequence: CDR1 SGHDT, CDR2 YYEEEE.

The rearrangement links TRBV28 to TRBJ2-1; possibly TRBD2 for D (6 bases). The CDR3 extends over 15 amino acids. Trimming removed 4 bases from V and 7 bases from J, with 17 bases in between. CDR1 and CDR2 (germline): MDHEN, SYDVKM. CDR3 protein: CASSSGTWTLNEQFF. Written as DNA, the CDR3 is TGTGCCAGCAGTTCCGGGACTTGGACCCTTAATGAGCAGTTCTTC.

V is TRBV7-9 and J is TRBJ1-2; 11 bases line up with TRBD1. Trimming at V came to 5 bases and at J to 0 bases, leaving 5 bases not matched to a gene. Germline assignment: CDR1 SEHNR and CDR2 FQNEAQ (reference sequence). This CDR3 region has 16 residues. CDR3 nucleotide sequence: TGTGCCAGCAGCGATGGGACAGGGGGTCCTAACTATGGCTACACCTTC. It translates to CASSDGTGGPNYGYTF. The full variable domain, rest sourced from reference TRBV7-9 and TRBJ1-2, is DTGVSQNPRHKITKRGQNVTFRCDPISEHNRLYWYRQTLGQGPEFLTYFQNEAQLEKSRLLSDRFSAERPKGSFSTLEIQRTEQGDSAMYLCASSDGTGGPNYGYTFGSGTRLTVV.

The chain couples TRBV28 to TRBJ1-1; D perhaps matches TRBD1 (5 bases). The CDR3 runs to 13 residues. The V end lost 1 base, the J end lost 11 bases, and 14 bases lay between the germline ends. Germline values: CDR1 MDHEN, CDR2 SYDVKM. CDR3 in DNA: TGTGCCAGCAGTTTATTTGGGACTCGTTCGGCTTTCTTT. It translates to CASSLFGTRSAFF.

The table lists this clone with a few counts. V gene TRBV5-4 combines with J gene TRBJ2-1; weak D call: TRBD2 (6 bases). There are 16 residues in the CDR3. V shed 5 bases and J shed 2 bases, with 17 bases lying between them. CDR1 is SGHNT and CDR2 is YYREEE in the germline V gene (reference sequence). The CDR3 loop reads CASSYRSLATYNEQFF. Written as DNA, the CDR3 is TGTGCCAGCAGTTATCGGTCGCTAGCGACCTACAATGAGCAGTTCTTC.

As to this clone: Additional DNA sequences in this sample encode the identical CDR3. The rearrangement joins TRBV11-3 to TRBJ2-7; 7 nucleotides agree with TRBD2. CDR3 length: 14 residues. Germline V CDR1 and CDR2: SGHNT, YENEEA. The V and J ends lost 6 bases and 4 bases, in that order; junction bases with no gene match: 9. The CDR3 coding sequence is TGTGCCAGCAGGAAAGGGGAGGGGAAGTACGAGCAGTACTTC. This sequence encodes CASRKGEGKYEQYF. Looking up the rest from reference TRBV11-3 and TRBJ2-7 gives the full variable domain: EAGVVQSPRYKIIEKKQPVAFWCNPISGHNTLYWYLQNLGQGPELLIRYENEEAVDDSQLPKDRFSAERLKGVDSTLKIQPAELGDSAVYLCASRKGEGKYEQYFGPGTRLTVT.

CDR3 sequence (DNA): TGTGCCAGCAGTTACCCCTTCGGTACGCAGTATTTT. This gives the protein CASSYPFGTQYF. V is TRBV6-5 and J is TRBJ2-3, with D unresolved. The germline V and J ends were trimmed by 2 bases and 8 bases, with 8 bases remaining between them. The germline V gene has CDR1 MNHEY and CDR2 SVGAGI. The CDR3 is made up of 12 amino acids.

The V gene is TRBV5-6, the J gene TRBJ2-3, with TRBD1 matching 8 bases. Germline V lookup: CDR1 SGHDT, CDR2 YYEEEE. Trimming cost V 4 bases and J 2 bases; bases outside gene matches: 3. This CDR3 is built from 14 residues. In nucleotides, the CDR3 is TGTGCCAGCAGCAGGGGACAGGTCACAGATACGCAGTATTTT. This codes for CASSRGQVTDTQYF.